The next 10 T cell receptor beta chains were all read from a single sample in a study of CD8 T cells in ankylosing spondylitis. TCRdb called the 5' RACE reads again in MiXCR, with one record for every CDR3 protein. The table includes approximately 350,000 distinct CDR3 sequences, 20% detected once. Sequenced: blood, either unsorted or a sorted T cell fraction (not recorded which). These receptors all come from a male donor with ankylosing spondylitis or in good health (not recorded which).

There are many counts of this clonotype. The chain employs TRBV6-1 and TRBJ2-2; 7 bases line up with TRBD2. CDR1 MNHNS and CDR2 SASEGT come from the germline V gene. The CDR3 consists of 14 residues. The V gene end was trimmed by 10 bases and the J gene end by 3 bases; junction bases not matched to a gene: 8. CDR3 loop: CATIRGVDTGELFF. DNA for the CDR3: TGTGCCACCATCCGGGGGGTGGACACCGGGGAGCTGTTTTTT.

The chain is built from TRBV27 and TRBJ2-1; the match to TRBD1 covers 10 bases. This CDR3 is 15 amino acids long. V lost 5 bases, J lost 4 bases, and 5 bases stayed unmatched. Germline values: CDR1 MNHEY, CDR2 SMNVEV (reference sequence). CDR3 in amino acids: CASSTGTGAYNEQFF. The CDR3 DNA reads TGTGCCAGCAGTACCGGGACAGGGGCTTACAATGAGCAGTTCTTC.

This clonotype has a handful of counts. The chain recombines TRBV19 with TRBJ2-7; D is ambiguous. The germline gives CDR1 LNHDA, CDR2 SQIVND (reference sequence). The V end was cut by 3 bases, the J end by 0 bases, with 12 bases between. The CDR3 runs 15 residues. The CDR3 loop is CASSMAAGTSYEQYF. The CDR3 DNA reads TGTGCCAGTAGTATGGCAGCAGGCACCTCCTACGAGCAGTACTTC.

The rearrangement joins TRBV7-9 to TRBJ2-7; no definite D call. The length of the CDR3 is 14 residues. Germline V CDR1 and CDR2: SEHNR, FQNEAQ (reference sequence). V lost 5 bases and J lost 2, with 13 bases in between. The CDR3 is CASSPRPGTYEQYF. In nucleotides, the CDR3 is TGTGCCAGCAGCCCCCGCCCGGGTACCTACGAGCAGTACTTC.

V is TRBV12-3 or TRBV12-4 and J is TRBJ2-5; the D call may be TRBD1 or TRBD2 (5 bases each). Trimming shortened V by 7 bases and J by 3 bases, and 21 bases separated the two germline ends. The CDR3 sequence is 16 residues long. CDR3 in DNA: TGTGCCAGCACCCAATCAGTTGGGGGAACAGAAGAGACCCAGTACTTC. It translates to CASTQSVGGTEETQYF.

This clonotype was seen a few times. The chain joins TRBV7-9 to TRBJ2-7; 8 bases agree with TRBD1. Germline values: CDR1 SEHNR, CDR2 FQNEAQ (reference sequence). The V and J ends lost 5 bases and 6 bases, in that order; junction bases with no gene match: 12. The CDR3 extends over 15 amino acids. CDR3 amino acids: CASSPRGRGLFEQYF. Written as DNA, the CDR3 is TGTGCCAGCAGCCCGCGGGGCAGGGGGCTTTTCGAGCAGTACTTC. The full variable domain, with the rest looked up from reference TRBV7-9 and TRBJ2-7, is DTGVSQNPRHKITKRGQNVTFRCDPISEHNRLYWYRQTLGQGPEFLTYFQNEAQLEKSRLLSDRFSAERPKGSFSTLEIQRTEQGDSAMYLCASSPRGRGLFEQYFGPGTRLTVT.

This clonotype was seen a few times. The rearrangement joins TRBV6-2 or TRBV6-3 to TRBJ2-7; TRBD1 matches at 8 bases. The CDR3 totals 12 residues. Trimming took 7 bases from V and 5 from J; bases not matched to a gene: 4. The germline gives CDR1 MNHEY, CDR2 SVGEGT. This CDR3 is CASKTGANEQYF. In DNA form, the CDR3 reads TGTGCCAGCAAGACAGGGGCCAACGAGCAGTACTTC.

The V and J genes are TRBV13 and TRBJ2-5; no clear D. The CDR3 contains 13 residues. V was clipped by 1 base and J by 2 bases, with 5 bases between them. Looked up from germline, CDR1 is PRHDT and CDR2 is FYEKMQ (reference sequence). This chain's CDR3 is CASSLAQQETQYF. CDR3 nucleotide sequence: TGTGCCAGCAGCTTAGCGCAACAAGAGACCCAGTACTTC.

The rearrangement links TRBV12-3 or TRBV12-4 to TRBJ1-1, with D possibly being TRBD1 (5 bases). V shed 9 bases and J shed 1 base, with 12 bases lying between them. The CDR3 is 13 residues long. The DNA for the CDR3 is TGTGCCAGTACCGGGACGGCGAACACTGAAGCTTTCTTT. It is translated as CASTGTANTEAFF.

This clonotype was observed a handful of times. J is TRBJ1-2 and V is TRBV30; TRBD1 is a possible D gene (6 bases). Deletions cut 8 bases from V and 8 bases from J, with 18 bases between. Germline CDR1 reads GTSNPN; CDR2 reads SVGIG (reference sequence). The CDR3 covers 12 residues. The CDR3 DNA reads TGTGCCAGCACCGGGGGGCCCGGGGGCTACACCTTC. Its protein is CASTGGPGGYTF. Full variable domain (outside the CDR3, taken from reference TRBV30 and TRBJ1-2): SQTIHQWPATLVQPVGSPLSLECTVEGTSNPNLYWYRQAAGRGLQLLFYSVGIGQISSEVPQNLSASRPQDRQFILSSKKLLLSDSGFYLCASTGGPGGYTFGSGTRLTVV.